The 22 T cell receptor beta chains below all came from one sample that was sequenced in a study of read filtering for tumor transcriptome and immune sequencing. The library was built from 400 ng RNA with molecular barcoded adaptors for alpha/delta and beta/gamma chains. TCRdb re-analysed the reads in MiXCR, keeping a single row per CDR3 protein. Seen here are 25,000 to 35,000 distinct CDR3 sequences, about a fifth observed once, and the top ten hold approximately 16%. The sequencing input was a population of CD138-negative cells sorted from bone marrow. The receptors here all came from a donor aged 40 or older with multiple myeloma.

This clonotype was picked up many times. The chain has TRBV18 and TRBJ2-1; perhaps TRBD2 as D (5 bases). Trimming shortened V by 2 bases and J by 2 bases, and 10 bases separated the two germline ends. Germline V CDR1 and CDR2: KGHSH, LQKENI. CDR3 length: 15 amino acids. The CDR3 spells CASSPAGSTYNEQFF. Written as DNA, the CDR3 is TGTGCCAGCTCACCAGCGGGTTCAACCTACAATGAGCAGTTCTTC.

This clonotype was seen many times. The J gene is TRBJ2-5, the V gene TRBV6-1; D may match TRBD1 or TRBD2 (5 bases each). The CDR3 runs 13 residues. CDR1 is MNHNS and CDR2 is SASEGT in the germline V gene. CDR3 sequence (DNA): TGTGCTACTTACCCCGGGGCAAGAGAGACCCAGTACTTC. It specifies CATYPGARETQYF.

The chain links TRBV5-1 to TRBJ2-7, with D unclear. This CDR3 comprises 14 residues. Trimming took 2 bases from V and 1 from J, leaving 10 bases between them. Germline values: CDR1 SGHRS, CDR2 YFSETQ. The CDR3 coding sequence is TGCGCCAGCAGCTTCGACCCCGTTTCCTACGAGCAGTACTTC. It is translated as CASSFDPVSYEQYF. The complete variable domain, with remaining parts taken from reference TRBV5-1 and TRBJ2-7, reads KAGVTQTPRYLIKTRGQQVTLSCSPISGHRSVSWYQQTPGQGLQFLFEYFSETQRNKGNFPGRFSGRQFSNSRSEMNVSTLELGDSALYLCASSFDPVSYEQYFGPGTRLTVT.

This clonotype showed up many times. This chain connects TRBV5-1 to TRBJ2-7; 8 bases are shared with TRBD2. V was pared by 4 bases and J by 7 bases, with 13 bases of the junction left unmatched. Germline assignment: CDR1 SGHRS and CDR2 YFSETQ. The CDR3 is 15 amino acids. The CDR3 DNA reads TGCGCCAGCAGCCCCCGCGGGGGGAACCCTAATGAGCAGTACTTC. Translation gives CASSPRGGNPNEQYF.

This clonotype was observed at least ten times. This chain connects TRBV12-3 or TRBV12-4 to TRBJ2-2, with D maybe TRBD1 (6 bases). Trimming removed 2 bases at V and 2 bases at J, with 12 bases between. CDR3 size: 16 residues. The CDR3 spells CASSLRGSRNTGELFF. The CDR3, as DNA: TGTGCCAGCAGTTTAAGGGGGAGCAGAAACACCGGGGAGCTGTTTTTT.

This clonotype was seen at least ten times. The chain combines TRBV29-1 with TRBJ2-1, with 12 bases fitting TRBD1. Germline V gene sequence: CDR1 SQVTM, CDR2 ANQGSEA. CDR3 length: 12 residues. DNA for the CDR3: TGCACCCATGGGACAGGGGGCGATGAGCAGTTCTTC. It codes for CTHGTGGDEQFF.

This clonotype was counted at least ten times. The chain combines TRBV2 with TRBJ1-5, with D unclear. CDR3 length equals 13 residues. The germline V and J ends were trimmed by 7 bases and 6 bases, with 13 bases remaining between them. Per the germline V gene, CDR1 is SNHLY and CDR2 is FYNNEI. The CDR3 sequence is CASNPGTGQPQHF. The CDR3, as DNA: TGTGCCAGCAACCCAGGAACGGGTCAGCCCCAGCATTTT.

This clonotype is judged medium-sized. The chain combines TRBV6-6 with TRBJ2-1; 7 bases match TRBD2. CDR1 and CDR2 from the germline V gene are MNHNY and SVGAGI (reference sequence). The CDR3 loop spans 13 amino acids. The V gene end was trimmed by 8 bases and the J gene end by 4 bases; junction bases not matched to a gene: 5. CDR3 nucleotide sequence: TGTGCCAGCGAGCGGGAAATATACAATGAGCAGTTCTTC. Translation: CASEREIYNEQFF.

This clonotype was recorded many times. The chain links TRBV6-2 or TRBV6-3 to TRBJ1-1; possible D gene TRBD1, 6 bases. This CDR3 is built from 15 residues. V dropped 6 bases and J dropped 1 base, with 15 bases sitting between them. Per the germline V gene, CDR1 is MNHEY and CDR2 is SVGEGT. The CDR3 nucleotides read TGTGCCAGCAGGGAGCCGGGACACTGGAACACTGAAGCTTTCTTT. Translated, it gives CASREPGHWNTEAFF.

For this clonotype: With a much larger clone just one base away, this may be a read error. The chain links TRBV6-5 to TRBJ2-7, with D perhaps TRBD1 or TRBD2 (5 bases each). Trimming cost V 5 bases and J 0 bases, with 8 bases left between them. Germline CDR1 MNHEY, CDR2 SVGAGI. The CDR3 spans 13 residues. The CDR3 region has the DNA TGTGCCAGCAGTGGGACGGCCTCCTACGAGCAGTACTTC. Protein sequence: CASSGTASYEQYF.

Regarding this clonotype: A read error likely explains this, since a far larger clone differs by one base. The conserved phenylalanine or tryptophan is not found at the CDR3 terminus, so this likely reflects a read error. The genes are TRBV7-6 and TRBJ2-2; the D is unclear. With 1 base removed from V and 1 base from J, the gap between germline ends came to 1 base. This CDR3 region has 13 residues. Per the germline V gene, CDR1 is SGHVS and CDR2 is FNYEAQ. The CDR3 protein is CASSLENTGELFL. The CDR3 DNA reads TGTGCCAGCAGCTTAGAGAACACCGGGGAGCTGTTTCTT.

This clonotype showed up many times. The V and J genes are TRBV12-3 or TRBV12-4 and TRBJ2-3; no firm D call. Trimming removed 1 base from V and 5 bases from J, with 7 bases in between. This CDR3 region has 13 residues. The CDR3 loop is CASSLVSGDTQYF. In DNA form, the CDR3 reads TGTGCCAGCAGTTTAGTATCCGGAGATACGCAGTATTTT.

This clonotype was observed a handful of times. This sequence may be a read error, since a much larger clone differs from it by one base. CDR3: CASSLRGTSTDTQYF. The CDR3 DNA reads as TGTGCCAGCAGCCTCCGCGGGACCTCCACAGATACGCAGTATTTT. J is TRBJ2-3 and V is TRBV7-2, with a possible D match to TRBD2 (6 bases). Germline V CDR1 and CDR2: SGHTA, FQGNSA. This CDR3 contains 15 residues. Trimming pared 5 bases from V and 2 bases from J, leaving 14 bases between.

On this clonotype itself: One end of the junction does not line up with germline, which may come from a read error. This chain connects TRBV24-1 to TRBJ2-1; a weak D match, TRBD1 (6 bases). The CDR3 sequence is 14 residues long. Looked up from germline, CDR1 is KGHDR and CDR2 is SFDVKD. CDR3: CATSGKDSESEQVF. Here the CDR3 DNA reads TGTGCCACCAGTGGTAAGGACAGCGAATCTGAGCAGGTCTTC.

This clonotype has ten or more counts. This sequence joins TRBV3-1 and TRBJ2-5; TRBD2 might be the D (7 bases). V was shortened by 7 bases and J by 5 bases, with 17 bases between the two germline ends. The CDR3 consists of 14 residues. Looked up from germline, CDR1 is LGHDT and CDR2 is YNNKEL (reference sequence). CDR3 residues: CASNLRGAGETQYF. For the CDR3, the DNA is TGTGCCAGCAACCTTCGGGGGGCCGGGGAGACCCAGTACTTC.

This clonotype was seen repeatedly, ten times or more. The rearrangement joins TRBV20-1 to TRBJ2-1, with TRBD2 as a possible D gene (6 bases). V was pared by 3 bases and J by 10 bases, with 13 bases between. The CDR3 has 12 amino acids. Germline loops: CDR1 DFQATT, CDR2 SNEGSKA (reference sequence). The CDR3 region has the DNA TGCAGTGCTAGCAGTCGTGCGGGAGAGCAGTTCTTC. Protein product: CSASSRAGEQFF.

This clonotype has at least ten counts. The J gene is TRBJ2-7, the V gene TRBV20-1; no clear D. V was cut by 3 bases and J by 0 bases, with 9 bases left in between. Germline V gene sequence: CDR1 DFQATT, CDR2 SNEGSKA (reference sequence). This CDR3 has 13 amino acids. CDR3 DNA sequence: TGCAGTGCTAGGAAGACCTACTCCTACGAGCAGTACTTC. This sequence encodes CSARKTYSYEQYF.

This clonotype has at least ten counts. The chain carries TRBV7-3 and TRBJ2-1; unclear D gene. Germline CDR1 is SGHTA and CDR2 is FQGTGA. This CDR3 is 13 amino acids long. V was pared by 2 bases and J by 7 bases, with 9 bases between. CDR3 amino acids: CASSLGVGNEQFF. The CDR3 region has the DNA TGTGCCAGCAGCTTAGGGGTTGGGAATGAGCAGTTCTTC.

This clonotype was detected ten times or more. This chain uses TRBV3-1 with TRBJ2-4; maybe TRBD1 (7 bases). This CDR3 contains 17 residues. The germline V and J ends were trimmed by 0 bases and 9 bases, with 21 bases remaining between them. Germline V lookup: CDR1 LGHDT, CDR2 YNNKEL (reference sequence). This chain's CDR3 is CASSQDNGRGDRSIQYF. DNA of the CDR3: TGTGCCAGCAGCCAAGATAACGGCAGGGGGGATAGGAGCATTCAGTACTTC.

The table lists this clonotype with many counts. This chain connects TRBV20-1 to TRBJ1-1; 8 bases are a match to TRBD1. The CDR3 loop spans 13 amino acids. The germline CDR1 and CDR2 sequences are DFQATT and SNEGSKA (reference sequence). V trimming: 2 bases; J trimming: 11 bases; junction bases outside the gene matches: 10. The CDR3 bases are TGCAGTGCTAGATCCCCGGAGACAGGGGAGGCTTTCTTT. It encodes CSARSPETGEAFF.

This clonotype showed up many times. The chain has TRBV7-2 and TRBJ2-1; TRBD2 is a possible D gene (6 bases). V was trimmed by 5 bases and J by 15 bases, leaving 20 bases between them. CDR1 and CDR2 (germline): SGHTA, FQGNSA. There are 13 residues in the CDR3. The CDR3 bases are TGTGCCAGCAGCCCGGGATTCGGGGCTAGCGCGTTCTTC. Translated, it gives CASSPGFGASAFF.

The J gene is TRBJ1-5, the V gene TRBV20-1; D uncertain. The V and J ends lost 0 bases and 6 bases respectively, with 9 bases between them. The CDR3 has 13 residues. CDR1 is DFQATT and CDR2 is SNEGSKA in the germline V gene (reference sequence). In DNA form, the CDR3 reads TGCAGTGCTAGAGATCCCGTTGGTCAGCCCCAGCATTTT. It translates to CSARDPVGQPQHF.